This entry is about one TCR beta chain. The CDR3 totals 12 residues. The germline CDR1 and CDR2 sequences are SGHTA and FQGNSA. V shed 6 bases and J 13 bases; nucleotides not matched to a gene: 5. This sample is part of a study of blood T cell repertoires in COVID-19. Data came from immunoSEQ multiplex PCR; TCRdb stores just in-frame clones and leaves some out. The sample has approximately 170,000 clones; just over 90% are singletons. Sequenced sample: peripheral blood. The receptor was derived from a man between 18 and 29 years old with COVID-19, enrolled during active disease. This rearrangement joins TRBV7-2 to TRBJ2-1, with 11 bases identical to TRBD2. The CDR3 region has the DNA TGTGCCAGCAGGGGACTAGCGGTTACACAGTTCTTC. Translation: CASRGLAVTQFF.